This is a list of T cell receptor beta chains from one sample in a study of blood T cell repertoires in COVID-19. Libraries were prepared by immunoSEQ multiplex PCR; TCRdb keeps only in-frame clonotypes and omits some of them. There are 190,000 or so clones in the sample; 89% occur only once, and approximately 6.7% lies in the top ten. Sample: peripheral blood. Every receptor here comes from a middle-aged man with acute or convalescent COVID-19. The CDR3 runs from the conserved cysteine through the conserved F or W. Each record gives: clone size, V gene, D gene, J gene, CDR3 DNA, CDR3 protein. A D gene is named only where the DNA matches it firmly. A clone size is listed for some rows: how often the clone was seen (once, few, many), or a class if it is expanded.

>.|TRBV6-2/TRBV6-3|TRBD1|TRBJ2-7
TGTGCCAGCAGTCCGGGACAGGTACACGAGCAGTACTTC
CASSPGQVHEQYF
>.|TRBV6-6|.|TRBJ1-1
TGTGCCAGCAGTTACGGGGCTATGAACACTGAAGCTTTCTTT
CASSYGAMNTEAFF
>.|TRBV30|TRBD1|TRBJ1-1
TGTGCCTGTGACCCCCGGGACAGAAACACTTTCTTT
CACDPRDRNTFF
>.|TRBV7-9|.|TRBJ1-1
TGTGCCAGCAGCTTCCTCAAGGGGTCGTTCACTGAAGCTTTCTTT
CASSFLKGSFTEAFF
>.|TRBV28|TRBD1|TRBJ2-1
TGTGCCAGCAGAGAGACAGGGAACAATGAGCAGTTCTTC
CASRETGNNEQFF
>.|TRBV4-3|.|TRBJ1-3
TGCGCCAGCAGAAAAAGACAGGCCAATGCTTTCTCTGGAAACACCATATATTTT
CASRKRQANAFSGNTIYF
>few|TRBV10-2|.|TRBJ1-5
TGCGCCAGCACAGGGGGCAATCAGCCCCAGCATTTT
CASTGGNQPQHF
>.|TRBV18|TRBD1|TRBJ1-1
TGTGCCAGCTCACTGGGGACAGGGGTTCAAGCTTTCTTT
CASSLGTGVQAFF
>.|TRBV5-1|.|TRBJ1-1
TGCGCCAGCAGCTTGGGACAGACATTCACTGAAGCTTTCTTT
CASSLGQTFTEAFF
>once|TRBV7-2|.|TRBJ1-1
TGTGCCAGCAGCTCCTGGGGGGTGGGCACTGAAGCTTTCTTT
CASSSWGVGTEAFF
>.|TRBV9|.|TRBJ2-7
TGTGCCAGCAGCCCTAATCCAGACACGTCCTACGAGCAGTACTTC
CASSPNPDTSYEQYF
>.|TRBV6-5|.|TRBJ1-2
TGTGCCAGCATCCTCTACGGGGTAAACTATGGCTACACCTTC
CASILYGVNYGYTF
>.|TRBV7-7|.|TRBJ1-1
TGTGCTAGCAGCTTAGCGGAGGACACTGAAGCTTTCTTT
CASSLAEDTEAFF
>.|TRBV28|TRBD1|TRBJ1-2
TGTGCCAGCAGTCTAGGGACAGGGGGGGGGTATGGCTACACCTTC
CASSLGTGGGYGYTF
>.|TRBV5-1|TRBD2|TRBJ2-1
TGCGCCAGCAGCTCTGGACTAGCGGAGTACAATGAGCAGTTCTTC
CASSSGLAEYNEQFF
>.|TRBV11-2|.|TRBJ2-7
TGTGCCAGCAGCCCCCAGTCCGCAGCGTACGAGCAGTACTTC
CASSPQSAAYEQYF
>once|TRBV18|TRBD1|TRBJ1-4
TGTGCCAGCTCACTTACAGGGGATAATGAAAAACTGTTTTTT
CASSLTGDNEKLFF
>few|TRBV7-9|TRBD1|TRBJ1-1
TGTGCCAGCAGCTGGTCGACAGGGGACACTGAAGCTTTCTTT
CASSWSTGDTEAFF
>once|TRBV6-5|.|TRBJ2-1
TGTGCCAGCAGTTTACAGGGCATAAGAATACGTGAGCAGTTCTTC
CASSLQGIRIREQFF
>.|TRBV9|TRBD1|TRBJ2-2
TGTGCCAGCAGCGTAGGAACAGGGGCCTATCTCACCGGGGAGCTGTTTTTT
CASSVGTGAYLTGELFF
>many|TRBV15|.|TRBJ2-7
TGTGCCACCAGCAGAGATCAACAGGTTGCGTTTTTC
CATSRDQQVAFF
>.|TRBV5-1|.|TRBJ2-7
TGCGCCAGCAGCTTGACAGGGTGGGAAGGCGAGCAGTACTTC
CASSLTGWEGEQYF
>.|TRBV19|TRBD1|TRBJ1-5
TGTGCCAGTAGTATCGGGACAGGGACTACTTTCAATCAGCCCCAGCATTTT
CASSIGTGTTFNQPQHF
>once|TRBV5-1|TRBD2|TRBJ2-5
TGCGCCAGCAGCTTGGCGGGGGCAGCGGGGGCACAAGAGACCCAGTACTTC
CASSLAGAAGAQETQYF
>.|TRBV3-1/TRBV3-2|TRBD2|TRBJ2-2
TGTGCCAGCAGCCAACATAGCGGGGGGGCCGGGAACACCGGGGAGCTGTTTTTT
CASSQHSGGAGNTGELFF
>.|TRBV30|.|TRBJ1-6
TGTGCCTCCCGGGACACAAATAATTCACCCCTCCACTTT
CASRDTNNSPLHF
>.|TRBV18|TRBD1|TRBJ1-2
TGTGCCAGCTCAGGGGACAGGTCGTATGGCTACACCTTC
CASSGDRSYGYTF
>.|TRBV2|.|TRBJ1-1
TGTGCCGGCAAGACAGCGAACACTGAAGCTTTCTTT
CAGKTANTEAFF
>.|TRBV19|.|TRBJ1-2
TGTGCCAGTAGTAAGAGGACACTCACTAACTATGGCTACACCTTC
CASSKRTLTNYGYTF
>.|TRBV21-1|.|TRBJ1-1
TGTGCCAGCAGCAAACCGGGTTTTGGCACTGAAGCTTTCTTT
CASSKPGFGTEAFF
>.|TRBV19|TRBD1|TRBJ2-7
TGTGCCTCAACGCCGGGACAGGGGTCCTACGAGCAGTACTTC
CASTPGQGSYEQYF
>once|TRBV14|TRBD1|TRBJ2-4
TGTGCCAGCAGCCTGCTTCCGGGACAGAAAAACATTCAGTACTTC
CASSLLPGQKNIQYF
>few|TRBV5-6|.|TRBJ1-1
TGTGCCAGCAGCTTGACCACCACTTTGAACACTGAAGCTTTCTTT
CASSLTTTLNTEAFF
>.|TRBV6-6|.|TRBJ1-3
TGTGCCAGCAGTACAACAGGGTTTGGAAACACCATATATTTT
CASSTTGFGNTIYF
>.|TRBV30|TRBD2|TRBJ2-1
TGTGCCTGGAGTGGGGGACTAGCGGGGGGCAGCTCCTACAATGAGCAGTTCTTC
CAWSGGLAGGSSYNEQFF
>.|TRBV2|TRBD1|TRBJ1-4
TGTGCCAGCAGCACCTCCCGACAGGGAAAAAATGAAAAACTGTTTTTT
CASSTSRQGKNEKLFF
>.|TRBV19|.|TRBJ2-5
TGTGCCAGTAGTGGCAGGTCGATCCAAGAGACCCAGTACTTC
CASSGRSIQETQYF
>.|TRBV7-2|TRBD2|TRBJ2-7
TGTGCCAGCAGTTCTAGCGGGGTAGTCTACGAGCAGTACTTC
CASSSSGVVYEQYF
>once|TRBV7-2|TRBD1|TRBJ1-2
TGTGCCAGCACCTCGGGGACAGGGGGATTTAACTATGGCTACACCTTC
CASTSGTGGFNYGYTF
>.|TRBV12-3/TRBV12-4|.|TRBJ2-7
TGTGCCAGCAGTTTACCAGGGGAACACGAGCAGTACTTC
CASSLPGEHEQYF
>.|TRBV30|TRBD1|TRBJ2-2
TGTGCCTGGAGTAAAAAGACAGGGTTCAACACCGGGGAGCTGTTTTTT
CAWSKKTGFNTGELFF
>.|TRBV24-1|TRBD2|TRBJ2-2
TGTGCCACCAGTGATAGCGGGGGGACCACCGGGGAGCTGTTTTTT
CATSDSGGTTGELFF
>.|TRBV7-2|TRBD1|TRBJ1-3
TGTGCCAGCAGCCGGGACAGGGTGGCTGGAAACACCATATATTTT
CASSRDRVAGNTIYF
>.|TRBV6-2/TRBV6-3|.|TRBJ2-1
TGTGCCAGCAGTTACTTTAGCGGAGATTACAATGAGCAGTTCTTC
CASSYFSGDYNEQFF
>.|TRBV6-5|TRBD2|TRBJ2-5
TGTGCCAGCAGTTACAGGGAGGGGAGGAGAGAGACCCAGTACTTC
CASSYREGRRETQYF
>.|TRBV6-2/TRBV6-3|.|TRBJ2-3
TGTGCCAGCAGTTATTTTAGAGCAGATACGCAGTATTTT
CASSYFRADTQYF
>.|TRBV5-1|TRBD2|TRBJ2-5
TGCGCCAGCAGGGGGAGGGCTAGCGGGGGCCAAGAGACCCAGTACTTC
CASRGRASGGQETQYF
>.|TRBV18|.|TRBJ2-7
TGTGCCAGCTCACCACAATCGGGACAACCCTACGAGCAGTACTTC
CASSPQSGQPYEQYF
>.|TRBV19|TRBD1|TRBJ2-2
TGTGCCAGTAGTACCACGACAGGGGCCGGGGAGCTGTTTTTT
CASSTTTGAGELFF
>.|TRBV7-2|.|TRBJ1-2
TGTGCCAGCAGCTTAGCAGGCGCGGGCGACTATGGCTACACCTTC
CASSLAGAGDYGYTF
>.|TRBV30|.|TRBJ1-2
TGTGCCTGGAGCCCCTTTGAGGCATACTATGGCTACACCTTC
CAWSPFEAYYGYTF
>.|TRBV7-2|.|TRBJ1-4
TGTGCCAGCAGCTTAGACGTGGCCAGTTATAATGAAAAACTGTTTTTT
CASSLDVASYNEKLFF
>.|TRBV5-4|TRBD2|TRBJ2-1
TGTGCCAGCAGCCAAACACTAGCGGGGGGGCATGAGCAGTTCTTC
CASSQTLAGGHEQFF
>.|TRBV15|TRBD1|TRBJ1-2
TGTGCCACCTCCACAGGGGTGAACTATGGCTACACCTTC
CATSTGVNYGYTF
>few|TRBV28|TRBD1|TRBJ1-5
TGTGCCAGCAGAAAAAGACAGGGGGCAAGTCAGCCCCAGCATTTT
CASRKRQGASQPQHF